A single sample is the source of the 14 T cell receptor beta chains below, sequenced in a study of T-cell memory formation after mild COVID-19. MiXCR, applied by TCRdb to the 5' RACE reads, yields one record per CDR3 protein. The repertoire holds just under 550,000 distinct CDR3 sequences, with approximately 20% as singletons. The sequencing sample was made of PBMCs or a T cell subset sorted from them (not recorded which). The receptors come from an adult woman who had mild COVID-19 (a few samples of this study predate the infection). Cell type and time point are not known.

The gene calls are TRBV29-1 and TRBJ1-1, with 8 bases aligning to TRBD1. This CDR3 region has 16 residues. Per germline, CDR1 SQVTM and CDR2 ANQGSEA. J was trimmed by 1 base and V by 6 bases; bases with no gene match: 13. CDR3: CSVTGTGTSANTEAFF. Written as DNA, the CDR3 is TGCAGCGTCACAGGGACAGGTACCTCCGCGAACACTGAAGCTTTCTTT.

The chain uses TRBV6-1 and TRBJ1-1; D is perhaps TRBD1 (5 bases). CDR1 and CDR2 from the germline V gene are MNHNS and SASEGT. The germline V and J ends were trimmed by 6 bases and 6 bases, with 14 bases remaining between them. This CDR3 has 13 amino acids. CDR3 protein: CASSYDRLSEAFF. The CDR3 coding sequence is TGTGCCAGCAGCTACGACAGACTCTCTGAAGCTTTCTTT.

This clonotype was counted many times. The chain recombines TRBV29-1 with TRBJ2-5; D call uncertain. Germline lookup yields CDR1 SQVTM and CDR2 ANQGSEA. This CDR3 has 12 residues. The V and J ends lost 3 bases and 8 bases respectively, with 13 bases between them. The CDR3 here is CSVETAFLTQYF. DNA for the CDR3: TGCAGCGTTGAGACGGCGTTTCTAACCCAGTACTTC.

This clonotype showed up just a few times. V gene TRBV6-2 or TRBV6-3 combines with J gene TRBJ2-4; 10 positions agree with TRBD1. CDR1 is MNHEY, CDR2 SVGEGT, per germline. The trim removed 6 bases at V and 7 bases at J, leaving 12 bases unmatched. There are 16 residues in the CDR3. The CDR3 loop is CASRITGQGTGNIQYF. The DNA for the CDR3 is TGTGCCAGCAGAATAACGGGACAGGGGACCGGGAACATTCAGTACTTC.

The V and J genes are TRBV5-1 and TRBJ2-3; D call uncertain. The germline CDR1 and CDR2 sequences are SGHRS and YFSETQ. The CDR3 loop spans 13 amino acids. Trimming removed 7 bases from V and 4 bases from J, with 13 bases in between. The DNA of the CDR3 is TGCGCCAGCGCGAACGGTCTCGCAGATACGCAGTATTTT. Its protein product is CASANGLADTQYF.

V is TRBV5-4 and J is TRBJ2-5, with unresolved D. Germline lookup yields CDR1 SGHNT and CDR2 YYREEE (reference sequence). V was pared by 4 bases and J by 4 bases, with 11 bases between. CDR3 length: 13 residues. Here the CDR3 DNA reads TGTGCCAGCAGCGGGGATGTGGGAGAGACCCAGTACTTC. Translated, it gives CASSGDVGETQYF.

This clonotype was found a few times. The chain links TRBV29-1 to TRBJ1-2; D gene unclear. V lost 1 base and J lost 8, with 8 bases in between. Germline CDR1 and CDR2: SQVTM and ANQGSEA. CDR3 length equals 11 residues. The CDR3: CSVEGILGYTF. The CDR3 DNA reads TGCAGCGTTGAAGGGATCTTGGGCTACACCTTC. The complete variable domain, with remaining parts taken from reference TRBV29-1 and TRBJ1-2, reads SAVISQKPSRDICQRGTSLTIQCQVDSQVTMMFWYRQQPGQSLTLIATANQGSEATYESGFVIDKFPISRPNLTFSTLTVSNMSPEDSSIYLCSVEGILGYTFGSGTRLTVV.

This clonotype came up a few times. This chain uses TRBV3-1 with TRBJ2-7; possible D gene TRBD2, 6 bases. V dropped 4 bases and J dropped 6 bases, with 16 bases sitting between them. Germline lookup yields CDR1 LGHDT and CDR2 YNNKEL (reference sequence). The CDR3 covers 14 residues. CDR3 bases: TGTGCCAGCAGCCGGCGGGGCCCGAGGTCCGAGCAGTACTTC. Amino acids: CASSRRGPRSEQYF.

This clonotype was observed a handful of times. V gene TRBV24-1 combines with J gene TRBJ2-1; D may be TRBD1 (6 bases). The germline gives CDR1 KGHDR, CDR2 SFDVKD. V was shortened by 6 bases and J by 0 bases, with 17 bases between the two germline ends. The CDR3 spans 17 residues. This chain's CDR3 is CATSSDRDFISYNEQFF. CDR3 in DNA: TGTGCCACCAGTTCGGACAGAGACTTTATCTCCTACAATGAGCAGTTCTTC.

At least ten counts were recorded for this clonotype. This sequence joins TRBV2 and TRBJ2-2, with D uncertain. This CDR3 is 13 amino acids long. Trimming cost V 4 bases and J 7 bases, with 10 bases left between them. In germline, CDR1 is SNHLY, CDR2 FYNNEI. The CDR3 coding sequence is TGTGCCAGCAGTGCCCGGGTTGTCGGGGAGCTGTTTTTT. Its protein is CASSARVVGELFF.

This clonotype was detected only a few times. This chain joins TRBV29-1 and TRBJ2-3, with TRBD2 as a possible D gene (7 bases). Trimming pared 1 base from V and 2 bases from J, leaving 19 bases between. Germline V gene sequence: CDR1 SQVTM, CDR2 ANQGSEA. The CDR3 covers 17 residues. The CDR3 sequence is CSVEGGGDEGNTDTQYF. CDR3 in DNA: TGCAGCGTTGAAGGAGGGGGGGACGAAGGGAACACAGATACGCAGTATTTT.

The chain combines TRBV7-9 with TRBJ2-5; the match to TRBD2 covers 10 bases. From germline, CDR1 is SEHNR and CDR2 FQNEAQ (reference sequence). V lost 1 base, J lost 3 bases, and 5 bases stayed unmatched. The CDR3 is 16 amino acids. DNA of the CDR3: TGTGCCAGCAGCTTAGGAACTAGCGGGGCTGAAGAGACCCAGTACTTC. It is translated as CASSLGTSGAEETQYF.

This clonotype was observed a handful of times. The chain carries TRBV24-1 and TRBJ2-5; TRBD2 aligns across 7 bases. The V segment lost 2 bases and the J segment 5 bases; nucleotides outside the gene matches: 7. The CDR3 contains 15 residues. CDR1 is KGHDR and CDR2 is SFDVKD in the germline V gene. The DNA for the CDR3 is TGTGCCACCAGTGATTATCGCGGGGGATCGGAGACCCAGTACTTC. Protein product: CATSDYRGGSETQYF.

The chain is built from TRBV21-1 and TRBJ2-7; the table gives TRBD2 as D, unverified against the DNA. TRBV21-1 is a listed pseudogene. The CDR3 runs to 16 residues. The CDR3 loop reads CASSKVCRVEGMQQYF. The CDR3 DNA is TGTGCCAGCAGCAAAGTTTGCAGGGTTGAGGGCATGCAGCAGTACTTC.